The 18 T cell receptor beta chains given below trace back to one sample, sequenced in a study of identical twins. TCRdb passed the 5' RACE reads through MiXCR, listing each CDR3 protein once. The table records 410,000 or so distinct CDR3 sequences, 15% to 20% of them present only once. The sequencing input was naive T cells sorted from blood. The receptors come from a man between 50 and 59 years old in good health.

This clonotype was counted between two and nine times. This chain connects TRBV12-3 or TRBV12-4 to TRBJ2-7, with D possibly matching TRBD1 (6 bases). V lost 5 bases to trimming and J lost 6 bases, with 11 bases between them. The CDR3 sequence is 12 residues long. This chain's CDR3 is CASSLTGFEQYF. CDR3 DNA: TGTGCCAGCAGTCTCACAGGGTTCGAGCAGTACTTC.

This rearrangement joins TRBV27 to TRBJ2-7; D assignment may be TRBD1 or TRBD2 (5 bases each). The CDR3 spans 14 residues. Trimming left V 5 bases short and J 6 bases short, with 17 bases between. Per the germline V gene, CDR1 is MNHEY and CDR2 is SMNVEV (reference sequence). CDR3 loop: CASSTGTAGREQYF. In DNA form, the CDR3 reads TGTGCCAGCAGTACCGGGACGGCAGGTCGCGAGCAGTACTTC.

This clonotype was seen a handful of times. The chain uses TRBV19 and TRBJ1-2, with TRBD1 identical over 9 bases. CDR1 LNHDA and CDR2 SQIVND come from the germline V gene (reference sequence). V was pared by 5 bases and J by 7 bases, with 5 bases of the junction left unmatched. CDR3 length: 13 residues. This chain's CDR3 is CASSGQGLGGYTF. DNA of the CDR3: TGTGCCAGTAGTGGACAGGGGCTCGGTGGCTACACCTTC. Together with reference TRBV19 and TRBJ1-2, the CDR3 gives the full variable domain: DGGITQSPKYLFRKEGQNVTLSCEQNLNHDAMYWYRQDPGQGLRLIYYSQIVNDFQKGDIAEGYSVSREKKESFPLTVTSAQKNPTAFYLCASSGQGLGGYTFGSGTRLTVV.

This chain joins TRBV20-1 and TRBJ2-7, with a tentative D call TRBD1 (6 bases). Germline V CDR1 and CDR2: DFQATT, SNEGSKA (reference sequence). This CDR3 has 14 amino acids. V dropped 3 bases and J dropped 2 bases, with 14 bases sitting between them. The CDR3 protein is CSARPPGQAYEQYF. DNA for the CDR3: TGCAGTGCTAGGCCTCCGGGACAAGCCTACGAGCAGTACTTC.

CDR3 coding DNA: TGTGCCAGCAGTGAGGGACTAGCGTCTAAAGAGACCCAGTACTTC. As protein: CASSEGLASKETQYF. The chain is built from TRBV6-2 or TRBV6-3 and TRBJ2-5; 10 nucleotides align to TRBD2. The V gene's germline CDR1 is MNHEY and CDR2 SVGEGT. The V gene end was trimmed by 5 bases and the J gene end by 3 bases; junction bases not matched to a gene: 6. The CDR3 extends over 15 amino acids.

Many counts were recorded for this clonotype. The chain links TRBV6-5 to TRBJ2-6, with 7 bases matching TRBD2. J gave up 1 base and V 0 bases, and 9 bases lay outside the gene matches. Germline-derived CDR1 and CDR2 are MNHEY and SVGAGI. This CDR3 comprises 19 residues. CDR3 protein: CASSYSWAGVLSGANVLTF. CDR3 DNA sequence: TGTGCCAGCAGTTACTCATGGGCGGGAGTGCTTTCTGGGGCCAACGTCCTGACTTTC.

This sequence joins TRBV5-1 and TRBJ2-7; tentative D call: TRBD1 (6 bases). V dropped 4 bases and J dropped 6 bases, with 20 bases sitting between them. The CDR3 sequence is 15 residues long. Germline V gene sequence: CDR1 SGHRS, CDR2 YFSETQ. CDR3 amino acids: CASSPGTRVGSEQYF. CDR3 DNA sequence: TGCGCCAGCAGCCCCGGGACACGGGTTGGGAGCGAGCAGTACTTC.

The chain combines TRBV6-2 or TRBV6-3 with TRBJ2-2; no clear D gene. Trimming shortened V by 6 bases and J by 6 bases, and 8 bases separated the two germline ends. The CDR3 spans 12 residues. The germline CDR1 and CDR2 sequences are MNHEY and SVGEGT. In DNA, the CDR3 is TGTGCCAGCAGGATATATCCCGGGGAGCTGTTTTTT. Its protein is CASRIYPGELFF.

The sample holds a few counts of this clonotype. V and J are TRBV20-1 and TRBJ1-5; perhaps TRBD1 as D (6 bases). Germline CDR1 DFQATT, CDR2 SNEGSKA (reference sequence). This CDR3 comprises 14 residues. V lost 3 bases to trimming and J lost 6 bases, with 15 bases between them. DNA for the CDR3: TGCAGTGCTAGTGTGGGGGCTCGAGGTCAGCCCCAGCATTTT. It specifies CSASVGARGQPQHF.

The table lists this clonotype with many counts. The DNA for the CDR3 is TGTGCCAGCAGTGAGGGGTCTAGCGGATACAATGAGCAGTTCTTC. This sequence encodes CASSEGSSGYNEQFF. The rearrangement links TRBV2 to TRBJ2-1, with 7 bases that match TRBD2. The trim removed 3 bases at V and 4 bases at J, leaving 6 bases unmatched. This CDR3 is 15 amino acids long. Germline values: CDR1 SNHLY, CDR2 FYNNEI. Full variable domain (outside the CDR3, taken from reference TRBV2 and TRBJ2-1): EPEVTQTPSHQVTQMGQEVILRCVPISNHLYFYWYRQILGQKVEFLVSFYNNEISEKSEIFDDQFSVERPDGSNFTLKIRSTKLEDSAMYFCASSEGSSGYNEQFFGPGTRLTVL.

Remarks on this clonotype: One base away lies a much larger clone, so this may be a sequencing read error. In nucleotides, the CDR3 is TGCAGTGCTAGAGGGACAGGCAATCAGCCCCATCATTTT. It specifies CSARGTGNQPHHF. This chain joins TRBV20-1 and TRBJ1-5; TRBD1 matches 7 bases. Germline V gene lookup returns CDR1 DFQATT and CDR2 SNEGSKA (reference sequence). This CDR3 has 13 residues.

This clonotype was picked up many times. V gene TRBV12-3 or TRBV12-4 combines with J gene TRBJ2-7; D perhaps matches TRBD2 (6 bases). The ends were cut back, 1 base at V and 0 bases at J, with 28 bases in the middle. The CDR3 is made up of 21 amino acids. CDR3: CASSLVVLGGLRRPSSYEQYF. CDR3 coding DNA: TGTGCCAGCAGTTTAGTCGTTCTCGGGGGACTGCGACGACCTAGCTCCTACGAGCAGTACTTC.

This clonotype was seen a handful of times. The rearrangement uses TRBV12-3 or TRBV12-4 and TRBJ2-5, with a weak D call TRBD1 (6 bases). V lost 5 bases, J lost 4 bases, and 11 bases lay in between. This CDR3 is built from 13 residues. This chain's CDR3 is CASSKQGAETQYF. As DNA, the CDR3 is TGTGCCAGCAGTAAACAGGGTGCAGAGACCCAGTACTTC.

V gene TRBV20-1 combines with J gene TRBJ2-3, with no clear D. Trimming shortened V by 5 bases and J by 4 bases, and 19 bases separated the two germline ends. CDR1 is DFQATT and CDR2 is SNEGSKA in the germline V gene (reference sequence). The CDR3 runs to 15 residues. The CDR3: CSAGVAQRVPDTQYF. CDR3 in DNA: TGCAGTGCTGGAGTGGCGCAAAGGGTCCCAGATACGCAGTATTTT.

The chain has TRBV5-1 and TRBJ2-7; D remains ambiguous. V was trimmed by 5 bases and J by 2 bases, leaving 14 bases between them. The CDR3 loop spans 14 amino acids. The germline gives CDR1 SGHRS, CDR2 YFSETQ. CDR3 bases: TGCGCCAGCAGACCCATTCCAGAGACCTACGAGCAGTACTTC. It specifies CASRPIPETYEQYF.

This clonotype was detected a few times. J is TRBJ2-1 and V is TRBV24-1; TRBD2 aligns across 8 bases. The germline V gene encodes CDR1 KGHDR and CDR2 SFDVKD. CDR3 size: 15 residues. Unmatched junction bases numbered 6, after V lost 1 base and J lost 8 bases. CDR3 loop: CATSDFRLAKDEQFF. The CDR3 region has the DNA TGTGCCACCAGTGATTTTAGACTAGCGAAAGATGAGCAGTTCTTC.

The chain has TRBV7-9 and TRBJ2-5, with D unclear. Trimming cost V 5 bases and J 7 bases, with 11 bases left between them. Germline lookup yields CDR1 SEHNR and CDR2 FQNEAQ (reference sequence). The CDR3 runs to 12 residues. The CDR3 DNA reads TGTGCCAGCAGCCAGATCACGGGGACCCAGTACTTC. It yields the protein CASSQITGTQYF.

This sequence joins TRBV5-1 and TRBJ2-3; the match to TRBD1 covers 9 bases. The CDR3 is 16 amino acids. Germline V gene sequence: CDR1 SGHRS, CDR2 YFSETQ. V was pared by 0 bases and J by 5 bases, with 7 bases of the junction left unmatched. This CDR3 is CASSLEGTGFRDTQYF. The DNA of the CDR3 is TGCGCCAGCAGCTTGGAAGGGACAGGGTTCCGAGATACGCAGTATTTT.